Listed here are 30 T cell receptor beta chains from one sample, sequenced in a study of blood T cell repertoires in COVID-19. Profiling relied on immunoSEQ multiplex PCR, and the TCRdb table lists in-frame clones only, not all of them. The sample yields 250,000 to 300,000 clones, around 87% seen once. The sequencing sample was made of peripheral blood. Receptors were obtained from a man aged 18 to 29 with active or convalescent COVID-19.

This clone was counted between two and nine times. The chain couples TRBV5-5 to TRBJ1-5; possibly TRBD1 for D (6 bases). CDR3 length: 14 amino acids. V was trimmed by 2 bases and J by 5 bases, leaving 11 bases between them. Germline lookup yields CDR1 SGHKS and CDR2 YYEKEE (reference sequence). The CDR3: CASSFGRGDQPQHF. The CDR3 DNA reads as TGTGCCAGCAGCTTTGGCAGGGGAGATCAGCCCCAGCATTTT.

This chain joins TRBV27 and TRBJ1-1; a weak D match, TRBD1 (6 bases). There are 14 residues in the CDR3. Trimming left V 2 bases short and J 4 bases short, with 11 bases between. Per germline, CDR1 MNHEY and CDR2 SMNVEV (reference sequence). The CDR3 protein is CASSLEGGVTEAFF. The CDR3 DNA is TGTGCCAGCAGTTTAGAGGGGGGGGTCACTGAAGCTTTCTTT.

The table lists this clone with a count of one. J is TRBJ1-6 and V is TRBV6-5; TRBD1 agrees at 11 bases. There are 14 residues in the CDR3. The V and J ends lost 7 bases and 10 bases, in that order; junction bases with no gene match: 6. Per the germline V gene, CDR1 is MNHEY and CDR2 is SVGAGI. The CDR3, as DNA: TGTGCCAGCAAACGGGACAGGGGGGAATCACCCCTCCACTTT. It specifies CASKRDRGESPLHF.

The DNA for the CDR3 is TGTGCCAGTACTACGGGACAGACCAACACCATATATTTT. Its translation is CASTTGQTNTIYF. This chain uses TRBV19 with TRBJ1-3, with 7 bases lining up with TRBD1. The CDR3 runs to 13 residues. Trimming took 7 bases from V and 7 from J; bases not matched to a gene: 7. Germline V CDR1 and CDR2: LNHDA, SQIVND (reference sequence).

This chain links TRBV6-5 with TRBJ2-1, with 9 bases lining up with TRBD2. CDR3 length equals 16 residues. Germline trimming cut 4 bases from V and 7 bases from J; bases unmatched to any gene: 11. CDR1 and CDR2 (germline): MNHEY, SVGAGI. The CDR3 nucleotides read TGTGCCAGCAGTTCCTCCAAGGCGAGCGGGAGGAATGAGCAGTTCTTC. Protein sequence: CASSSSKASGRNEQFF.

V is TRBV7-2 and J is TRBJ2-1; possibly TRBD2 for D (7 bases). CDR1 and CDR2 from the germline V gene are SGHTA and FQGNSA. The CDR3 covers 16 residues. The germline V and J ends were trimmed by 2 bases and 0 bases, with 11 bases remaining between them. The CDR3 DNA is TGTGCCAGCAGCTTACCCCGGGGGGCCTCCTACAATGAGCAGTTCTTC. Protein product: CASSLPRGASYNEQFF.

V is TRBV6-5 and J is TRBJ2-7; possibly TRBD2 for D (5 bases). Trimming pared 5 bases from V and 3 bases from J, leaving 11 bases between. Germline V lookup: CDR1 MNHEY, CDR2 SVGAGI. CDR3 size: 13 residues. CDR3 in amino acids: CASSPEGFYEQYF. The CDR3 coding sequence is TGTGCCAGCAGTCCCGAGGGTTTCTACGAGCAGTACTTC.

As for this clone: Compared with germline, one end of the junction differs, possibly owing to a read error. Written as DNA, the CDR3 is TGTGCCAGCAGTTTACTACAGAGAAATAATTCACCCTTCCACTTT. Translated: CASSLLQRNNSPFHF. The V and J genes are TRBV27 and TRBJ1-6; D is ambiguous. The CDR3 totals 15 residues. The V gene's germline CDR1 is MNHEY and CDR2 SMNVEV (reference sequence).

The rearrangement uses TRBV7-2 and TRBJ2-3; D possibly corresponds to TRBD2 (6 bases). Trimming shortened V by 7 bases and J by 0 bases, and 11 bases separated the two germline ends. Germline assignment: CDR1 SGHTA and CDR2 FQGNSA. CDR3 size: 14 residues. The CDR3 region has the DNA TGTGCCAGCACAGAGGGGACTAGCACAGATACGCAGTATTTT. Protein product: CASTEGTSTDTQYF.

This clone has ten or more counts. This chain joins TRBV3-1 (or the pseudogene TRBV3-2) and TRBJ2-5; D may be TRBD2 (5 bases). Germline CDR1 LGHDT, CDR2 YNNKEL (reference sequence). This CDR3 comprises 14 residues. The V end was cut by 0 bases, the J end by 13 bases, with 18 bases between. CDR3 bases: TGTGCCAGCAGCCAAGATTTCGGGGATGGACGTTTGTACTTC. Translation gives CASSQDFGDGRLYF.

J is TRBJ1-5 and V is TRBV6-5, with TRBD1 identical over 9 bases. The CDR3 runs 14 residues. V lost 6 bases to trimming and J lost 5 bases; unmatched junction nucleotides: 5. Germline values: CDR1 MNHEY, CDR2 SVGAGI. The CDR3 DNA reads TGTGCCAGCAGCAGGGACAGGGTGTATCAGCCCCAGCATTTT. This encodes CASSRDRVYQPQHF.

The chain employs TRBV7-3 and TRBJ2-3; 10 nucleotides align to TRBD1. Trimming took 5 bases from V and 4 from J; bases not matched to a gene: 6. In germline, CDR1 is SGHTA, CDR2 FQGTGA. The CDR3 loop spans 15 amino acids. CDR3 amino acids: CASSLPGQGPDTQYF. The CDR3 DNA reads as TGTGCCAGCAGCCTTCCGGGACAGGGGCCAGATACGCAGTATTTT.

The chain combines TRBV2 with TRBJ2-7; a possible D gene is TRBD1 (5 bases). Germline V lookup: CDR1 SNHLY, CDR2 FYNNEI. The V gene lost 7 bases and the J gene lost 0 bases, with 13 bases spanning the gap. The CDR3 is 14 residues long. The chain's CDR3 is CASTPQGSSYEQYF. As DNA, the CDR3 is TGTGCCAGCACTCCGCAGGGTAGCTCCTACGAGCAGTACTTC.

V and J are TRBV11-2 and TRBJ2-5; weak D call: TRBD2 (5 bases). This CDR3 is built from 15 residues. V was shortened by 1 base and J by 5 bases, with 14 bases between the two germline ends. Germline V gene data show CDR1 as SGHAT and CDR2 as FQNNGV. The CDR3 spells CASSLVLGREETQYF. The CDR3 DNA is TGTGCCAGCAGCTTAGTCTTGGGAAGGGAGGAGACCCAGTACTTC.

The chain recombines TRBV27 with TRBJ2-7; TRBD1 is a possible D gene (6 bases). V dropped 4 bases and J dropped 0 bases, with 10 bases sitting between them. In germline, CDR1 is MNHEY, CDR2 SMNVEV (reference sequence). CDR3 length: 14 amino acids. The CDR3 DNA reads TGTGCCAGCAGTTACCAGGGGAGCTCCTACGAGCAGTACTTC. Residues: CASSYQGSSYEQYF.

The V and J genes are TRBV2 and TRBJ1-3; D not resolved. The CDR3 is 12 residues long. Germline V lookup: CDR1 SNHLY, CDR2 FYNNEI. V was pared by 7 bases and J by 2 bases, with 6 bases between. The CDR3 DNA sequence: TGTGCCAGCATTAGAGCTGGAAACACCATATATTTT. This sequence encodes CASIRAGNTIYF.

The chain links TRBV5-5 to TRBJ2-4; TRBD1 aligns across 7 bases. This CDR3 is built from 12 residues. With V trimmed by 2 bases and J by 8 bases, 1 base remained unmatched. The germline gives CDR1 SGHKS, CDR2 YYEKEE (reference sequence). The CDR3 here is CASSFQGDIQYF. The CDR3 DNA is TGTGCCAGCAGCTTTCAGGGGGACATTCAGTACTTC.

The chain employs TRBV11-3 and TRBJ2-1, with D possibly being TRBD1 (5 bases). The V and J ends lost 5 bases and 5 bases respectively, with 19 bases between them. The CDR3 sequence is 16 residues long. The germline V gene has CDR1 SGHNT and CDR2 YENEEA. The CDR3 sequence: CASSPRTRLPNNEQFF. In nucleotides, the CDR3 is TGTGCCAGCAGCCCCCGGACACGTTTACCCAACAATGAGCAGTTCTTC.

The chain joins TRBV24-1 to TRBJ2-2; 9 bases agree with TRBD1. The CDR3 consists of 15 residues. Germline V lookup: CDR1 KGHDR, CDR2 SFDVKD. The junction had 3 bases not matched to a gene; V was cut back by 3 bases and J by 5 bases. The CDR3 DNA reads as TGTGCCACCAGTGATCTCGGGACAGGGACCGGGGAGCTGTTTTTT. Its translation is CATSDLGTGTGELFF.

J is TRBJ2-3 and V is TRBV27; TRBD2 aligns across 9 bases. Germline V gene sequence: CDR1 MNHEY, CDR2 SMNVEV (reference sequence). Losses at the gene ends were 8 bases for V and 2 bases for J; bases not matched to a gene: 2. The length of the CDR3 is 13 residues. Here the CDR3 reads CASQRGVTDTQYF. The CDR3 DNA reads as TGTGCCAGCCAGCGGGGGGTCACAGATACGCAGTATTTT.

The chain recombines TRBV27 with TRBJ2-5; D ambiguous. Germline V gives CDR1 MNHEY, CDR2 SMNVEV (reference sequence). The CDR3 contains 11 residues. Trimming took off 6 bases at V and 4 bases at J, with 6 bases between the two ends. CDR3: CASRLRETQYF. The CDR3 coding sequence is TGTGCCAGCAGATTACGAGAGACCCAGTACTTC.

The V and J genes are TRBV3-1 (or the pseudogene TRBV3-2) and TRBJ2-1; D gene unclear. Germline V gene data show CDR1 as LGHDT and CDR2 as YNNKEL (reference sequence). This CDR3 has 14 residues. V lost 1 base and J 4 bases, leaving 8 bases between the germline ends. The DNA for the CDR3 is TGTGCCAGCAGCCAAGTGGAAGCGTACAATGAGCAGTTCTTC. It encodes CASSQVEAYNEQFF.

This CDR3 reads CASSMGVAGNNEQFF. The CDR3 bases are TGTGCCAGTAGTATGGGAGTGGCTGGCAACAATGAGCAGTTCTTC. V gene TRBV19 combines with J gene TRBJ2-1; tentatively, D is TRBD2 (5 bases). Germline V lookup: CDR1 LNHDA, CDR2 SQIVND (reference sequence). The CDR3 loop spans 15 amino acids. V was pared by 3 bases and J by 5 bases, with 14 bases between.

This clone was picked up a small number of times. The rearrangement joins TRBV28 to TRBJ1-5, with D hard to call. Trimming removed 5 bases from V and 4 bases from J, with 9 bases in between. Germline V gene sequence: CDR1 MDHEN, CDR2 SYDVKM. The CDR3 is 13 residues long. The chain's CDR3 is CASSVTGNQPQHF. CDR3 DNA sequence: TGTGCCAGCAGTGTGACGGGAAATCAGCCCCAGCATTTT.

This clone was found a few times. The chain carries TRBV10-3 and TRBJ1-1; D is possibly TRBD1 (6 bases). The CDR3 runs to 14 residues. The V and J ends lost 2 bases and 6 bases respectively, with 13 bases between them. The germline CDR1 and CDR2 sequences are ENHRY and SYGVKD. The CDR3 DNA follows: TGTGCCATCAGTGAGAAACAGGGAGTCTCTGAAGCTTTCTTT. It codes for CAISEKQGVSEAFF.

The chain carries TRBV6-2 or TRBV6-3 and TRBJ2-1, with D perhaps matching TRBD2 (5 bases). Trimming took 6 bases from V and 4 from J, leaving 19 bases between them. Germline V gene data show CDR1 as MNHEY and CDR2 as SVGEGT. This CDR3 has 16 residues. The CDR3 nucleotides read TGTGCCAGCAGCCTTCGCGGCGGGCTGGGGTACAATGAGCAGTTCTTC. Encoded protein: CASSLRGGLGYNEQFF.

This chain joins TRBV4-3 and TRBJ2-4, with 12 bases fitting TRBD2. V lost 4 bases to trimming and J lost 2 bases; unmatched junction nucleotides: 3. CDR1 LGHNA and CDR2 YSLEER come from the germline V gene. The CDR3 length is 16 residues. The CDR3 region has the DNA TGCGCCAGCAGCCTCGGACTAGCGGGATCCAAAAACATTCAGTACTTC. Translated, it gives CASSLGLAGSKNIQYF.

This rearrangement joins TRBV6-6 to TRBJ2-5, with TRBD1 identical over 9 bases. Germline trimming cut 5 bases from V and 3 bases from J; bases unmatched to any gene: 10. Germline assignment: CDR1 MNHNY and CDR2 SVGAGI (reference sequence). This CDR3 has 16 residues. The CDR3 region has the DNA TGTGCCAGCAGTGTAACCGGGACAGGGAGGAAAGAGACCCAGTACTTC. It translates to CASSVTGTGRKETQYF.

Only a few counts were recorded for this clone. The V call is TRBV7-9, the J call TRBJ2-1; 8 bases line up with TRBD1. The CDR3 is 15 amino acids. The ends lost 3 bases at V and 7 bases at J; junction bases unmatched: 8. The germline V gene encodes CDR1 SEHNR and CDR2 FQNEAQ (reference sequence). The CDR3 region has the DNA TGTGCCAGCAGCTTCCCGGGACAGGTATTGAATGAGCAGTTCTTC. Its protein is CASSFPGQVLNEQFF.

CDR3 sequence: CASSKLAGGYNEQFF. The CDR3 nucleotides read TGTGCCAGCAGCAAACTAGCGGGGGGATACAATGAGCAGTTCTTC. The chain uses TRBV7-9 and TRBJ2-1; the match to TRBD2 covers 12 bases. Germline CDR1 SEHNR, CDR2 FQNEAQ (reference sequence). The CDR3 length is 15 residues. After removal of 5 bases from V and 4 bases from J, the junction contained 3 bases not matched to a gene.